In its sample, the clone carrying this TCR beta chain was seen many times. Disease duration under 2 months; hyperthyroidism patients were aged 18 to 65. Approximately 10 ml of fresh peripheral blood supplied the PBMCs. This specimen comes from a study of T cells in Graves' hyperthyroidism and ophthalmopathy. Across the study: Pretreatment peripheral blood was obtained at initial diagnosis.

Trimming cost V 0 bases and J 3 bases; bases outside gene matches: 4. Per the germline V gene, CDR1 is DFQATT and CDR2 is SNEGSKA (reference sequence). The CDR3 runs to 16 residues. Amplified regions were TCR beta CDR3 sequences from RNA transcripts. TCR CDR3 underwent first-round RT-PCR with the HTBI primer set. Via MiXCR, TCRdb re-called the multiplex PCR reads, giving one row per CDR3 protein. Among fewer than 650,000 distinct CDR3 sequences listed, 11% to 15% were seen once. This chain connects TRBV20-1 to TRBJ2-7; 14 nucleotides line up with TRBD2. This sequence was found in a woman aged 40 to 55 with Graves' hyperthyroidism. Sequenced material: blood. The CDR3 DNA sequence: TGCAGTGCTAGAGAGGGACTAGCGGGAGTCGGCTACGAGCAGTACTTC. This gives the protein CSAREGLAGVGYEQYF.